The clone carrying this T cell receptor beta chain was seen many times. Its antigen is not identified. The CDR3 consists of 16 residues. Germline loops: CDR1 MDHEN, CDR2 SYDVKM. The V gene end was trimmed by 8 bases and the J gene end by 5 bases; junction bases not matched to a gene: 12. Used for diagnoses were clinical symptoms, serum thyroxine and TRAb, thyroid ultrasound and orbital computed tomography. The PBMCs studied were ones that came from 10 ml fresh peripheral blood. This entry comes from a study of T cells in Graves' hyperthyroidism and ophthalmopathy. Whole-study findings and limits: Most thyroid-expanded clonotypes above 0.001 were also found in blood.

Amplification of TCR beta CDR3 regions was performed using RNA transcripts as template. HTBI primers were used for first-round RT-PCR of the TCR CDR3. One entry per CDR3 protein, called by TCRdb with MiXCR from the multiplex PCR reads. There are about 600,000 distinct CDR3 sequences in the sample; roughly a sixth occur only once, and around 3.5% lies in the top ten. The sequenced material came from blood. V and J are TRBV28 and TRBJ2-5; 12 bases line up with TRBD1. This clonotype was sampled from a woman aged 40 to 49 with Graves' ophthalmopathy. CDR3: CASRGYGTGGEETQYF. The CDR3 DNA follows: TGTGCCAGCCGGGGATACGGGACAGGGGGCGAGGAGACCCAGTACTTC.